This T cell receptor (beta chain) was documented in a study of shared clonotypes between healthy human individuals. Study as a whole: Every donor yielded three CD4 naive, three CD4 memory, two CD8 naive and one CD8 memory plate.

Every one of the donors was a Caucasian adult that lived in Nashville, Tennessee. Trimming took off 0 bases at V and 6 bases at J, with 15 bases between the two ends. Germline loops: CDR1 SGHRS, CDR2 YFSETQ. The CDR3 runs 16 residues. Study observations and caveats: Shared across several donors were around 5% of the naive CD4 clonotypes.

This table comes from immunoSEQ multiplex PCR, and its TCRdb copy is limited to in-frame clones, with some not included. The sample yields about 2.4 million clones, approximately 93% seen once. This clone was recorded only once. Its target is not known. This sequence originates from a man aged 18 to 29 in good health. Some clones in this sample may be carry-over from other donors' samples. This chain uses TRBV5-1 with TRBJ2-2; D tentatively reads TRBD1 or TRBD2 (6 bases each). Sequenced: naive CD4+ T cells from PBMCs. The subset was: CD45RA+ positively selected. CDR3 protein: CASSLVAGGDPGELFF. For the CDR3, the DNA is TGCGCCAGCAGCTTGGTAGCCGGGGGCGACCCCGGGGAGCTGTTTTTT.